This T cell receptor beta chain was sequenced during a study of blood T cell repertoires in COVID-19. Study information: Some COVID-19 samples were acute and others convalescent; all came from the United States, Italy and Spain. PBMCs, B-cell-depleted T cells, or T cells provided the cDNA or gDNA that made up the material.

The CDR3 covers 14 residues. V was clipped by 5 bases and J by 2 bases, with 13 bases between them. CDR1 MNHEY and CDR2 SMNVEV come from the germline V gene (reference sequence). Original analysis: From reference gene primer amplification, estimates of nucleated cell counts were derived. Clones were read by immunoSEQ multiplex PCR, and TCRdb kept only the in-frame ones, dropping some. The D gene and trimming were derived from the DNA, and the V and J assignments and clone size from that table. The sample lists approximately 170,000 clones; about 80% were seen once. Sample: peripheral blood. The sequence came from a man in his sixties or seventies who had recovered from COVID-19. V usage is TRBV27 and J usage is TRBJ2-7; D is possibly TRBD2 (6 bases). The CDR3 sequence is CASSTSAGPYEQYF. CDR3 in DNA: TGTGCCAGCAGTACCTCGGCGGGGCCCTACGAGCAGTACTTC.